This record looks at one TCR beta chain sequence and its context. Germline V lookup: CDR1 MNHEY, CDR2 SVGAGI. V was shortened by 5 bases and J by 7 bases, with 20 bases between the two germline ends. This CDR3 is 15 amino acids long. The data were obtained in a study of blood T cell repertoires in COVID-19. TCRdb's copy holds only in-frame clones and misses some; the assay was immunoSEQ multiplex PCR. The sample lists fewer than 120,000 clones; 65% to 90% were seen once. The clonotype was recovered from a woman aged 55-69 years with acute or convalescent COVID-19. What was sequenced was peripheral blood. The chain is built from TRBV6-5 and TRBJ1-2; maybe TRBD1 (5 bases). The CDR3 sequence is CASSRQTGGFRGYTF. CDR3 DNA sequence: TGTGCCAGCAGTAGACAGACGGGCGGTTTTCGTGGCTACACCTTC.